This TCR beta chain was sequenced for a study of blood T cell repertoires in COVID-19 (dated by TCRdb to the early 2020s). Turning to the overall study: Collaborator samples came from the United States, Italy and Spain and covered acute and convalescent phases of COVID-19. The material from the prospective study consisted of cDNA or gDNA derived from T cells, B-cell-depleted T cells, or PBMCs. The dataset comprised deeply sampled blood TCRbeta repertoires from subjects exposed to, actively infected with, or recovered from COVID-19. The repertoires were made available in a free public database intended to serve as a resource for research on the immune response to SARS-CoV-2. The samples were drawn from two sources: the first 160 participants of the ongoing ImmuneRACE study, and over 1,000 subjects contributed by 6 global collaborators. Nearly every sample came with metadata listing a de-identified subject ID, COVID-19 status, age in years and sex. HLA class I and class II types, where available, came from metadata supplied by the sample provider rather than from assay-based typing. What the study reported, not specific to this receptor: The amount of clinical and demographic metadata varied by source and participant and was provided uncurated.

CDR1 and CDR2 (LNHDA, SQIVND) derive from the germline V gene (reference sequence). Trimming removed 4 bases from V and 4 bases from J, leaving 14 bases between the germline ends. The CDR3 contains 15 residues, cysteine and phenylalanine counted. Only the CDR3 part of the read is kept: 45 bases, read in frame from the first base. Each collaborating institution followed its own protocols to collect whole blood in K2EDTA tubes. For TCRbeta analysis, collaborators shipped samples in one of three forms: frozen whole blood, isolated PBMCs, or DNA extracted from either of those sample types. As to this clone: Its specific antigen is unknown. Per-nucleotide qualities are absent, and no much larger clonotype sits a single base away.

The immunoSEQ Assay, a bias-controlled multiplex PCR, was used to amplify TCRbeta CDR3 regions from genomic DNA. The study's processing was this. The number of nucleated cells in each sample was estimated from the amplification of reference gene primers within the assay. Sequence reads were collapsed and filtered to measure the absolute abundance of every unique TCRbeta CDR3 rearrangement. Productive Simpson clonality was computed per sample as the square root of Simpson's diversity index over productive rearrangements. Here the immuneACCESS table is served through TCRdb, limited to in-frame sequences with V and J called. Missing clones are a known gap in these copies; in checked studies unresolved V genes cover under half, and the rest lacks a known reason. That table is the source of V, J and clone size, and D and trimming were worked out from the DNA. The sample table lists about 120,000 clones, 70% to 90% of them with a count of one. The top ten clonotypes cover 4.8% of the sample.

The chain is made from TRBV19 and TRBJ1-5; a tentative D match to TRBD1 spans 6 bases. The sequence came from a human donor in a cohort sampled during active COVID-19. Sequencing was carried out using peripheral blood. CDR3 loop: CASSRLSRGNQPQHF. The bases are TGTGCCAGTAGTAGGTTGAGCAGGGGTAATCAGCCCCAGCATTTT.